The entry below gives a single T cell receptor beta chain sequence along with its context. Antigen: not known. Per the germline V gene, CDR1 is DFQATT and CDR2 is SNEGSKA (reference sequence). Trimming took off 6 bases at V and 8 bases at J, with 11 bases between the two ends. The CDR3 totals 11 residues. PCR used 60 Vbeta primers and 13 Jbeta primers. Assay: immunoSEQ multiplex PCR; the TCRdb copy retains only in-frame clones and omits some. The data include about 130,000 clones; the top ten clones carry more than 0.9%. The data were obtained in a study of cytomegalovirus exposure and HLA in healthy donors. Points from the study as a whole: Analysis was carried out at a later point, and it linked a missense DCLRE1C variant to TCR beta V- and J-gene trimming. Equally common other TCR beta chains were less clonally expanded than HLA-associated ones, a later analysis found.

The source is a man aged 18 to 35 in good health and CMV-seronegative. The material sequenced was PBMCs. The rearrangement joins TRBV20-1 to TRBJ2-1; possible D gene TRBD1, 7 bases. The CDR3 is CSAARGDEQFF. CDR3 nucleotide sequence: TGCAGTGCGGCCAGGGGGGATGAGCAGTTCTTC.